These 6 T cell receptor beta chains were sequenced from one sample in a study of molecular identifiers for immune sequencing clone quantification. Each CDR3 protein gets one entry after TCRdb re-called the PCR reads with MiXCR. This sample carries about 640,000 distinct CDR3 sequences, about 20% of them seen once, and the ten largest clones take roughly 0.83%. Sequencing was done on a sample of naive CD8+ T cells from blood, with Jurkat cell RNA spiked in. Subset of the sample: FACS-sorted CD8+CD4-CCR7+CD45RA+ naive T cells. The receptor set was obtained from a human donor in good health. Some libraries in this study had Jurkat cell RNA spiked in.

The chain combines TRBV7-9 with TRBJ1-1; D is unclear. The CDR3 loop spans 15 amino acids. V dropped 1 base and J dropped 3 bases, with 12 bases sitting between them. CDR1 and CDR2 from the germline V gene are SEHNR and FQNEAQ (reference sequence). The CDR3 DNA follows: TGTGCCAGCAGCTTAGGGCTGGGATTGCACACTGAAGCTTTCTTT. Its protein is CASSLGLGLHTEAFF.

This clonotype was seen more than once but under ten times. The rearrangement joins TRBV29-1 to TRBJ2-1, with TRBD2 as a possible D gene (5 bases). Germline V gene sequence: CDR1 SQVTM, CDR2 ANQGSEA. Between the trimmed V and J ends, which lost 4 bases and 9 bases, there was a span of 22 bases. This CDR3 spans 15 amino acids. CDR3 DNA: TGCAGCGTTGGGGGAGCTGGTGGGAGTATTCCTGAGCAGTTCTTC. The encoded protein is CSVGGAGGSIPEQFF.

This clonotype was counted many times. The chain carries TRBV30 and TRBJ2-7; TRBD2 might be the D (6 bases). Trimming took off 4 bases at V and 2 bases at J, with 15 bases between the two ends. The CDR3 has 14 residues. Per germline, CDR1 GTSNPN and CDR2 SVGIG (reference sequence). CDR3 DNA: TGTGCCTGGAAGGATAGCGGTGGGACCTACGAGCAGTACTTC. This translates into CAWKDSGGTYEQYF.

A remark on this clonotype: Given a much more abundant clone one base away, this may be a read error. The CDR3 does not close with the conserved phenylalanine or tryptophan, likely indicating a read error. The chain uses TRBV5-6 and TRBJ1-1; 9 nucleotides line up with TRBD1. V gave up 0 bases and J gave up 3 bases; unmatched junction bases: 9. CDR1 is SGHDT, CDR2 YYEEEE, per germline. The CDR3 has 17 amino acids. The CDR3 region is CASSLGTGAGIDTEAFL. CDR3 coding DNA: TGTGCCAGCAGCTTGGGGACAGGGGCAGGGATTGACACTGAAGCTTTCCTT.

This clonotype showed up just a few times. A much larger clone lies one base from this, so it may be a read error. The chain joins TRBV6-5 to TRBJ2-2; TRBD2 aligns across 9 bases. Germline CDR1 and CDR2: MNHEY and SVGAGI. The CDR3 sequence is 16 residues long. CDR3 sequence: CASSQLSGGNTGEQFF. CDR3 coding DNA: TGTGCCAGCAGTCAACTGAGCGGGGGGAACACCGGGGAGCAGTTTTTT.

This clonotype has at least ten counts. The gene calls are TRBV4-3 and TRBJ2-3; 9 bases map to TRBD2. Germline V gene lookup returns CDR1 LGHNA and CDR2 YSLEER. V lost 1 base, J lost 2 bases, and 4 bases stayed unmatched. This CDR3 spans 16 amino acids. The CDR3 reads CASSQALAGPTDTQYF. CDR3 nucleotides: TGCGCCAGCAGCCAAGCCCTAGCGGGACCCACAGATACGCAGTATTTT.